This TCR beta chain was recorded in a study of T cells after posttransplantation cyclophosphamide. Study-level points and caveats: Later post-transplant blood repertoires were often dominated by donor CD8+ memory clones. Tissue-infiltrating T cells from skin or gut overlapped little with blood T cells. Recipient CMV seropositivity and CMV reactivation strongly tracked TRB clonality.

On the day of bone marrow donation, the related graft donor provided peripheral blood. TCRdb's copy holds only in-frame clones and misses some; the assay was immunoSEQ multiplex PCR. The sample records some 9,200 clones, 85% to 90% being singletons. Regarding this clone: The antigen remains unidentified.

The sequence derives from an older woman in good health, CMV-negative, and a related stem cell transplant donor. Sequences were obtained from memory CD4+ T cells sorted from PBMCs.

CDR3 nucleotide sequence: TGTGCTAGTGGTTTCTCTTCCACAGATACGCAGTATTTT. It specifies CASGFSSTDTQYF. J is TRBJ2-3 and V is TRBV12-5; D unclear. With 3 bases removed from V and 2 bases from J, the gap between germline ends came to 6 bases. The CDR3 runs 13 residues. Germline assignment: CDR1 LGHNT and CDR2 FRNRAP.